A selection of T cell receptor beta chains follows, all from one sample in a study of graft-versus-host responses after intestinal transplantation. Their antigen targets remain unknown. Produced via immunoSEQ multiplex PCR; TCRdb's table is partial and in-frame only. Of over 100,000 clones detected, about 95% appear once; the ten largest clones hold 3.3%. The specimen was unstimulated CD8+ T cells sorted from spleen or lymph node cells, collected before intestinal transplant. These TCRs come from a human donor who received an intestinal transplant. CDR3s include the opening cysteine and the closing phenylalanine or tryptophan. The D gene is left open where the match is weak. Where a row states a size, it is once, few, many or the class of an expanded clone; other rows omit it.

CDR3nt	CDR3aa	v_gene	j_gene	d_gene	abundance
TGTGCCAGCAGTTCACCTAGCGGGAGGTACACCGGGGAGCTGTTTTTT	CASSSPSGRYTGELFF	TRBV6-5	TRBJ2-2	TRBD2	NA
TGTGCCAGCAGTTTAGACAGGGGCACCGAAAAACTGTTTTTT	CASSLDRGTEKLFF	TRBV28	TRBJ1-4	TRBD1	NA
TGTGCCAGCAGCCCTTGGACAGGGGGCACTGAAGCTTTCTTT	CASSPWTGGTEAFF	TRBV7-2	TRBJ1-1	TRBD1	NA
TGTGCCTGGAGTCCGGCCTTCCAATACGAGCAGTACTTC	CAWSPAFQYEQYF	TRBV30	TRBJ2-7	NA	once
TGTGCCAGCTCACGCGGCGAGCTCCGGGATAGCAATCAGCCCCAGCATTTT	CASSRGELRDSNQPQHF	TRBV18	TRBJ1-5	NA	NA
TGTGCCAGCAGCGTCGGGACCGGACACTACGAGCAGTACTTC	CASSVGTGHYEQYF	TRBV9	TRBJ2-7	NA	NA
TGTGCCAGTAGTATTACCGACAGGGGGGTCCACGAGCAGTACTTC	CASSITDRGVHEQYF	TRBV19	TRBJ2-7	TRBD1	once
TGCGCCAGCAGCGCCACCAGGGACCCCTACGAGCAGTACTTC	CASSATRDPYEQYF	TRBV5-1	TRBJ2-7	NA	NA
TGTGCCAGCAGTTACTCGACAGGGGGTGCCTATGGCTACACCTTC	CASSYSTGGAYGYTF	TRBV6-5	TRBJ1-2	TRBD1	few
TGTGCCAGCAGTCCCTCAGGGAATCAGCCCCAGCATTTT	CASSPSGNQPQHF	TRBV28	TRBJ1-5	NA	NA
TGTGCCAGCTCGGTCCTCCTCCCAGTCTCCTACAATGAGCAGTTCTTC	CASSVLLPVSYNEQFF	TRBV28	TRBJ2-1	NA	NA
TGTGCCAGCAGCTCCCGGGGAACCCTAAGTTCACCCCTCCACTTT	CASSSRGTLSSPLHF	TRBV7-9	TRBJ1-6	NA	once
TGTGCCAGTAGGTATAACACTGAAGCTTTCTTT	CASRYNTEAFF	TRBV19	TRBJ1-1	NA	NA
TGCGCCAGCAAAGATGGACTGGCGATGAATTACGAGCAGTACTTC	CASKDGLAMNYEQYF	TRBV5-1	TRBJ2-7	NA	NA
TGTGCCAGCAGCTCTTTTACTAGCGGGAGTTTCAATGAGCAGTTCTTC	CASSSFTSGSFNEQFF	TRBV7-6	TRBJ2-1	TRBD2	NA
TGTGCCAGCAGTTTAACGTTAAACTATGGCTACACCTTC	CASSLTLNYGYTF	TRBV28	TRBJ1-2	NA	once
TGTGCCAGCAGCTTAGGGGGACAGCGGGACTATGGCTACACCTTC	CASSLGGQRDYGYTF	TRBV7-9	TRBJ1-2	TRBD1	NA
TGTGCCAGCAGTCCTACAGGGACAGATACGCAGTATTTT	CASSPTGTDTQYF	TRBV27	TRBJ2-3	NA	NA